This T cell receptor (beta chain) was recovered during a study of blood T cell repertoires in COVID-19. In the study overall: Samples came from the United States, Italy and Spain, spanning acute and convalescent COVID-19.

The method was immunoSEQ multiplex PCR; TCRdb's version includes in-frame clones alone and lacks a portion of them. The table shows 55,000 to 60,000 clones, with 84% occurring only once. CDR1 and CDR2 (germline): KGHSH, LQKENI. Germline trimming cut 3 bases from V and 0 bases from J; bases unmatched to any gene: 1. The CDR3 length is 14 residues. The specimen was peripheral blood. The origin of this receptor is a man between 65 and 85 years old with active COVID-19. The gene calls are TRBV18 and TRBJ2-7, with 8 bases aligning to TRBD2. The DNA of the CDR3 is TGTGCCAGCTCACCGGGACTAGACTCCTACGAGCAGTACTTC. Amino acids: CASSPGLDSYEQYF.